This T cell receptor (beta chain) came from a study of CD8 T cells in Susac syndrome. Turning to this clonotype: Antigen specificity is unknown.

Study-level findings and limits: A relatively small number of individuals underwent TCR sequencing and HLA analysis.

Germline CDR1 and CDR2: SGDLS and YYNGEE. Deletions cut 2 bases from V and 0 bases from J, with 8 bases between. The CDR3 spans 15 residues. An amount of RNA that ranged from about 0.45 to 1 ug was reverse transcribed with random hexamers. Amplification of the TCR beta CDR3 was carried out by immunoSEQ multiplex PCR, which spanned a total of 54 Vbeta and 13 Jbeta segments. MiXCR was run by TCRdb on the immunoSEQ multiplex PCR reads, yielding one entry per CDR3 protein. Of roughly 250,000 distinct CDR3 sequences in the sample, less than 96% are singletons; the top ten hold roughly 0.1%. The clonotype originates from a human donor with Susac syndrome. This chain connects TRBV9 to TRBJ1-4; D call uncertain. The sequencing input was CD4+ T cells from PBMCs. The CDR3: CASSVGFTTNEKLFF. Written as DNA, the CDR3 is TGTGCCAGCAGCGTCGGTTTCACAACTAATGAAAAACTGTTTTTT.